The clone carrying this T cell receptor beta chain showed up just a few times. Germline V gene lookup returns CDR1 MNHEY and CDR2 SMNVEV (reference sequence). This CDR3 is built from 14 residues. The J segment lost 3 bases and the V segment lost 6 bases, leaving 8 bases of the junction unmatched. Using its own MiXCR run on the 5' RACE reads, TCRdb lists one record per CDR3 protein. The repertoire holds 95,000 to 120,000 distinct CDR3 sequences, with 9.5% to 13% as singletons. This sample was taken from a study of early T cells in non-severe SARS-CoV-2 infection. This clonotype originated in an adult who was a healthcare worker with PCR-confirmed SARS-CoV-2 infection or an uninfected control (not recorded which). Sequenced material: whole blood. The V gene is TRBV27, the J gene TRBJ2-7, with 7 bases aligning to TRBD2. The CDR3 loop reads CASSPRGRVYEQYF. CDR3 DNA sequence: TGTGCCAGCAGCCCGCGGGGGAGGGTCTACGAGCAGTACTTC.